This is a list of T cell receptor beta chains from one sample in a study of blood T cell repertoires in COVID-19. The table came from immunoSEQ multiplex PCR; TCRdb's copy has only in-frame clones and leaves some out. Counted here are over 40,000 clones, 86% occurring once; the ten biggest clones make up around 2.7%. The sequencing sample was made of peripheral blood. The source is a man older than 75 with acute or convalescent COVID-19. CDR3s include the opening cysteine and the closing phenylalanine or tryptophan. A D gene is named only where the DNA matches it firmly. The size entry is marked missing in some rows and otherwise reads once, few, many or a size class.

j_call | d_call | v_call | clone_size | cdr3_nt | cdr3_aa
TRBJ1-2 | . | TRBV5-1 | . | TGCGCCAGCAGCTTGGCCGGGAGGGGCTACACCTTC | CASSLAGRGYTF
TRBJ2-1 | . | TRBV4-1 | . | TGCGCCAGCAGCGAGGCGGGAACTCAAAATGAGCAGTTCTTC | CASSEAGTQNEQFF
TRBJ2-1 | TRBD1 | TRBV24-1 | . | TGTGCCACCAGTGACCAGGGGGATGAGCAGTTCTTC | CATSDQGDEQFF
TRBJ2-4 | . | TRBV6-2/TRBV6-3 | . | TGTGCCAGCAGCTCCCCCCCAGGGAACGGGGCCAAAAACATTCAGTACTTC | CASSSPPGNGAKNIQYF
TRBJ1-1 | . | TRBV7-9 | . | TGTGCCAGCAGCAAACTAAAGGATAAGTCTGAAGCTTTCTTT | CASSKLKDKSEAFF
TRBJ1-5 | . | TRBV7-6 | . | TGTGCCAGCAGCCTACAGGGTGGAGGCAATCAGCCCCAGCATTTT | CASSLQGGGNQPQHF
TRBJ2-2 | TRBD1 | TRBV2 | . | TGTGCCAGCAGTGGAGACAGGGGGGTAATGGGAGCTGTTTTT | CASSGDRGVMGAVF
TRBJ2-7 | TRBD1 | TRBV9 | . | TGTGCCAGCAGCGCCCTTGGACAGGGAACCTACGAGCAGTACTTC | CASSALGQGTYEQYF
TRBJ1-5 | TRBD1 | TRBV7-8 | . | TGTGCCAGCAGCTTACAAAAGTTAGACAGGGGGCTTCAGCCCCAGCATTTT | CASSLQKLDRGLQPQHF
TRBJ1-1 | TRBD1 | TRBV5-4 | . | TGTGCCAGCAACCCTGGGGCAGGGGGAAACACTGAAGCTTTCTTT | CASNPGAGGNTEAFF
TRBJ2-1 | . | TRBV6-6 | . | TGTGCCAGCAGTAGGGGAAGCAATGAGCAGTTCTTC | CASSRGSNEQFF
TRBJ1-1 | . | TRBV3-1/TRBV3-2 | once | TGTGCCAGCAGCCAAAAACCCACGCGGAACACTGAAGCTTTCTTT | CASSQKPTRNTEAFF
TRBJ1-5 | . | TRBV28 | . | TGTGCCAGCAGTTTATCGGCAGGCAGCAATCAGCCCCAGCATTTT | CASSLSAGSNQPQHF
TRBJ1-6 | . | TRBV10-1 | few | TGCGCCAGCAGTCCAACTCGTTCGGGTAATTCACCCCTCCACTTT | CASSPTRSGNSPLHF
TRBJ2-1 | TRBD1 | TRBV7-7 | . | TGTGCTAGCAGCCCGGGACAGTTCAGCTCCTACAATGAGCAGTTCTTC | CASSPGQFSSYNEQFF
TRBJ2-5 | . | TRBV6-6 | . | TGTGCCACCTCAGACCAGACTCCCCAAGAGACCCAGTACTTC | CATSDQTPQETQYF
TRBJ1-5 | . | TRBV21-1 | . | TGTGCCAGCAGTCATCATCAAACAGGAGAGGTAGATCAGCCCCAGCATTTT | CASSHHQTGEVDQPQHF
TRBJ2-5 | TRBD2 | TRBV18 | few | TGTGCCAGCTCCCCGCCGCCAGCGGGGCCGCAAGAGACCCAGTACTTC | CASSPPPAGPQETQYF
TRBJ2-4 | . | TRBV14 | . | TGTGCCAGCAGCCAAGATCAAAGTTTGAGGGGGGGCTTAGGCAAAAACATTCAGTACTTC | CASSQDQSLRGGLGKNIQYF
TRBJ2-2 | . | TRBV6-2/TRBV6-3 | once | TGTGCCAGCACCCCTGAGGCTAGTTGGACCGGGGAGCTGTTTTTT | CASTPEASWTGELFF
TRBJ1-1 | . | TRBV4-2 | once | TGTGCCAGCAGCCAAGGGCACAAGAACACTGAAGCTTTCTTT | CASSQGHKNTEAFF
TRBJ2-3 | . | TRBV7-2 | . | TGTGCCAGCAGCCTGAGACCCGCAGGGACAGATACGCAGTATTTT | CASSLRPAGTDTQYF
TRBJ1-6 | . | TRBV19 | . | TGTGCCAGTAGTATTTTATCGACCCGAGGCGATTCACCCCTCCACTTT | CASSILSTRGDSPLHF
TRBJ2-2 | . | TRBV6-1 | . | TGTGCCAGCAGTGAGCGGTTCTTAGCGAACACCGGGGAGCTGTTTTTT | CASSERFLANTGELFF
TRBJ2-1 | . | TRBV15 | . | TGTGCCACCAGCAGATCCCCCAGGGGCTCCTACAATGAGCAGTTCTTC | CATSRSPRGSYNEQFF
TRBJ2-7 | TRBD2 | TRBV7-2 | . | TGTGCCAGCAGCTTAGTTAGCGGGGGGAGCTCCTACGAGCAGTACTTC | CASSLVSGGSSYEQYF
TRBJ2-1 | TRBD1 | TRBV14 | . | TGTGCCAGCAGCCGCGGGACAGGGGGTATTAATGAGCAGTTCTTC | CASSRGTGGINEQFF
TRBJ2-5 | . | TRBV6-6 | . | TGTGCCAGCAGCCCGGGACTCCCGGGCGGAGAGACCCAGTACTTC | CASSPGLPGGETQYF
TRBJ1-4 | . | TRBV5-1 | . | TGCGCCAGCAGTTGGGGGCGAGGTGAAAAACTGTTTTTT | CASSWGRGEKLFF